These 27 T cell receptor beta chains share one sample of origin, sequenced in a study of blood T cell repertoires in COVID-19. The protocol was immunoSEQ multiplex PCR, while the TCRdb copy is restricted to in-frame clones and leaves out a portion. The sample includes around 41,000 clones, 90% seen only once; the top ten take about 6%. The specimen was peripheral blood. The receptors stem from a human donor in a cohort sampled during active COVID-19.

The genes are TRBV4-3 and TRBJ2-2; a possible D gene is TRBD1 (6 bases). Between the trimmed V and J ends, which lost 1 base and 15 bases, there was a span of 24 bases. Germline V lookup: CDR1 LGHNA, CDR2 YSLEER. There are 16 residues in the CDR3. CDR3 DNA: TGCGCCAGCAGCCAAGGCAGGGGAGCGCGGAACAGGGTAATGTTTTTT. Protein: CASSQGRGARNRVMFF.

The V and J genes are TRBV6-1 and TRBJ2-3; 7 positions match TRBD2. CDR3 length: 17 amino acids. After removal of 2 bases from V and 4 bases from J, the junction contained 12 bases not matched to a gene. Germline CDR1 reads MNHNS; CDR2 reads SASEGT. CDR3 loop: CASSEHGPGRDADTQYF. Here the CDR3 DNA reads TGTGCCAGCAGTGAACATGGTCCGGGGAGGGATGCAGATACGCAGTATTTT.

The table lists this clone with a few counts. The chain uses TRBV6-2 or TRBV6-3 and TRBJ2-7; 8 bases align to TRBD1. The germline V gene encodes CDR1 MNHEY and CDR2 SVGEGT. The CDR3 spans 12 residues. Trimming took 4 bases from V and 7 from J; bases not matched to a gene: 3. The CDR3 loop is CASSWTGYEQYF. The CDR3 nucleotides are TGTGCCAGCAGTTGGACAGGGTATGAGCAGTACTTC.

The V gene is TRBV19, the J gene TRBJ1-2; 8 bases are a match to TRBD1. CDR1 and CDR2 from the germline V gene are LNHDA and SQIVND (reference sequence). This CDR3 has 16 amino acids. J was trimmed by 5 bases and V by 4 bases; bases with no gene match: 12. The DNA for the CDR3 is TGTGCCAGTAGTACGACAGGTCACCGGACAGGGTATGGCTACACCTTC. This translates into CASSTTGHRTGYGYTF.

The chain links TRBV14 to TRBJ1-6; TRBD1 matches at 10 bases. CDR1 is SGHDN and CDR2 is FVKESK in the germline V gene. The CDR3 has 14 residues. V trimming: 4 bases; J trimming: 11 bases; junction bases outside the gene matches: 5. CDR3 in DNA: TGTGCCAGCAGCCTCGACAGGGGGCGAGCACCCCTCCACTTT. Amino acids: CASSLDRGRAPLHF.

This clone was counted a single time. The rearrangement uses TRBV27 and TRBJ1-2; 7 nucleotides line up with TRBD1. Trimming at V came to 6 bases and at J to 4 bases, leaving 5 bases not matched to a gene. This CDR3 has 13 amino acids. Per germline, CDR1 MNHEY and CDR2 SMNVEV (reference sequence). The CDR3 protein is CASSRGTAYGYTF. The CDR3 DNA reads TGTGCCAGCAGCCGAGGGACAGCCTATGGCTACACCTTC.

This clone is a singleton in its sample. V usage is TRBV7-3 and J usage is TRBJ2-3; no clear D. V lost 2 bases and J 2 bases, leaving 11 bases between the germline ends. The CDR3 has 15 amino acids. The V gene's germline CDR1 is SGHTA and CDR2 FQGTGA. Written as DNA, the CDR3 is TGTGCCAGCAGCTTACTGCCTCAGGACACAGATACGCAGTATTTT. Amino acids: CASSLLPQDTDTQYF.

The chain couples TRBV10-3 to TRBJ2-1; D gene uncertain. CDR1 and CDR2 (germline): ENHRY, SYGVKD. This CDR3 region has 15 residues. Trimming took 1 base from V and 1 from J, leaving 8 bases between them. The chain's CDR3 is CAISELSRSYNEQFF. CDR3 sequence (DNA): TGTGCCATCAGTGAGTTAAGCCGATCCTACAATGAGCAGTTCTTC.

The rearrangement uses TRBV5-6 and TRBJ1-3; perhaps TRBD1 as D (5 bases). CDR1 is SGHDT and CDR2 is YYEEEE in the germline V gene. This CDR3 is 16 amino acids long. Trimming left V 4 bases short and J 2 bases short, with 16 bases between. CDR3 DNA: TGTGCCAGCAGCCCGACCACAGGTACTACTGGAAACACCATATATTTT. Its protein is CASSPTTGTTGNTIYF.

This chain connects TRBV19 to TRBJ1-2, with D possibly TRBD1 on 6 matching bases. Germline assignment: CDR1 LNHDA and CDR2 SQIVND (reference sequence). V shed 9 bases and J shed 0 bases, with 14 bases lying between them. CDR3 length equals 14 residues. The CDR3 reads CASRGTTANYGYTF. CDR3 sequence (DNA): TGTGCCAGCAGAGGGACAACAGCTAACTATGGCTACACCTTC.

The J gene is TRBJ2-1, the V gene TRBV29-1, with 10 bases matching TRBD2. With V trimmed by 5 bases and J by 3 bases, 10 bases remained unmatched. Germline-derived CDR1 and CDR2 are SQVTM and ANQGSEA. CDR3 size: 16 residues. This chain's CDR3 is CSVFLTSGTSYNEQFF. The CDR3 bases are TGCAGCGTTTTTCTTACTAGCGGGACTAGCTACAATGAGCAGTTCTTC.

The CDR3 spells CATLTEMGGAFF. The DNA of the CDR3 is TGTGCCACCCTCACTGAAATGGGGGGGGCTTTCTTT. This chain joins TRBV10-3 and TRBJ1-1, with a tentative D call TRBD1 (5 bases). From germline, CDR1 is ENHRY and CDR2 SYGVKD. The CDR3 has 12 amino acids. Trimming cost V 10 bases and J 11 bases, with 20 bases left between them.

V and J are TRBV15 and TRBJ2-2, with TRBD1 matching over 11 bases. V lost 3 bases and J lost 5; bases outside the gene matches: 5. The CDR3 has 16 amino acids. Germline V gives CDR1 LNHNV, CDR2 YYDKDF (reference sequence). CDR3 bases: TGTGCCACCAGCAGGTTGGGGACAGGGGGAACCGGGGAGCTGTTTTTT. Translating gives CATSRLGTGGTGELFF. The variable domain in full, completed from reference TRBV15 and TRBJ2-2, reads DAMVIQNPRYQVTQFGKPVTLSCSQTLNHNVMYWYQQKSSQAPKLLFHYYDKDFNNEADTPDNFQSRRPNTSFCFLDIRSPGLGDTAMYLCATSRLGTGGTGELFFGEGSRLTVL.

The rearrangement links TRBV5-4 to TRBJ2-7, with 8 bases fitting TRBD1. Germline CDR1 is SGHNT and CDR2 is YYREEE (reference sequence). This CDR3 contains 13 residues. After removal of 4 bases from V and 2 bases from J, the junction contained 2 bases not matched to a gene. The CDR3 nucleotides read TGTGCCAGCAGCCCGGACAGGGCCTACGAGCAGTACTTC. Its protein is CASSPDRAYEQYF.

This CDR3 reads CASSSGLGYPEAFF. Written as DNA, the CDR3 is TGTGCCAGCAGCTCCGGACTCGGCTACCCAGAAGCTTTCTTT. The V call is TRBV13, the J call TRBJ1-1, with D unresolved. Germline loops: CDR1 PRHDT, CDR2 FYEKMQ (reference sequence). This CDR3 spans 14 amino acids. The V end was cut by 4 bases, the J end by 8 bases, with 17 bases between.

The gene calls are TRBV19 and TRBJ2-2; D might be TRBD2 (6 bases). Trimming took off 2 bases at V and 7 bases at J, with 11 bases between the two ends. The germline CDR1 and CDR2 sequences are LNHDA and SQIVND (reference sequence). This CDR3 is built from 14 residues. Here the CDR3 reads CASSIQGLRGELFF. For the CDR3, the DNA is TGTGCCAGTAGTATACAGGGACTTCGCGGGGAGCTGTTTTTT.

In this sample, this clone turned up a few times. V and J are TRBV11-3 and TRBJ2-3; possible D gene TRBD2, 6 bases. Between the trimmed V and J ends, which lost 0 bases and 1 base, there was a span of 8 bases. CDR1 is SGHNT and CDR2 is YENEEA in the germline V gene. The CDR3 spans 15 residues. The DNA for the CDR3 is TGTGCCAGCAGCTTAGATGGAGGGGGCACAGATACGCAGTATTTT. Translation: CASSLDGGGTDTQYF.

This clone was seen more than once but under ten times. This chain links TRBV2 with TRBJ1-6, with 8 positions matching TRBD1. J was trimmed by 9 bases and V by 5 bases; bases with no gene match: 9. CDR1 and CDR2 from the germline V gene are SNHLY and FYNNEI. This CDR3 is built from 15 residues. The CDR3 spells CASSPDRAKISPLHF. Here the CDR3 DNA reads TGTGCCAGCAGTCCGGACAGGGCGAAAATTTCACCCCTCCACTTT.

The chain has TRBV5-1 and TRBJ2-2; the match to TRBD2 covers 7 bases. CDR3 length: 15 amino acids. J was trimmed by 1 base and V by 3 bases; bases with no gene match: 3. In germline, CDR1 is SGHRS, CDR2 YFSETQ. CDR3 DNA sequence: TGCGCCAGCAGCTGGATAGCGGGGAACACCGGGGAGCTGTTTTTT. Protein: CASSWIAGNTGELFF. The full variable domain, completed using reference TRBV5-1 and TRBJ2-2, is KAGVTQTPRYLIKTRGQQVTLSCSPISGHRSVSWYQQTPGQGLQFLFEYFSETQRNKGNFPGRFSGRQFSNSRSEMNVSTLELGDSALYLCASSWIAGNTGELFFGEGSRLTVL.

The chain joins TRBV10-3 to TRBJ1-2; 8 positions agree with TRBD1. CDR1 is ENHRY, CDR2 SYGVKD, per germline. The J segment lost 2 bases and the V segment lost 4 bases, leaving 3 bases of the junction unmatched. The CDR3 totals 14 residues. DNA for the CDR3: TGTGCCATCAGTGGGACAGGGAAGAACTATGGCTACACCTTC. Translating it yields CAISGTGKNYGYTF.

This clone appeared once. The CDR3 nucleotides read TGTGCCAGCAGTTCCCCCGGGACAGGGATCTATGGCTACACCTTC. It yields the protein CASSSPGTGIYGYTF. This chain joins TRBV27 and TRBJ1-2, with 9 bases fitting TRBD1. The length of the CDR3 is 15 residues. Germline V gene sequence: CDR1 MNHEY, CDR2 SMNVEV (reference sequence). Unmatched junction bases numbered 7, after V lost 4 bases and J lost 4 bases.

This rearrangement joins TRBV4-2 to TRBJ1-4, with TRBD1 matching 7 bases. The CDR3 contains 15 residues. V was clipped by 4 bases and J by 6 bases; unmatched bases: 8. CDR1 LGHNA and CDR2 YNFKEQ come from the germline V gene. CDR3 region: CASSLPVGTDEKLFF. The CDR3 DNA is TGTGCCAGCAGCCTCCCCGTTGGGACAGATGAAAAACTGTTTTTT.

As DNA, the CDR3 is TGTGCCAGTAGTATCCTAGCGGGGGCCATCTACGAGCAGTACTTC. Amino acids: CASSILAGAIYEQYF. This sequence joins TRBV19 and TRBJ2-7, with 10 bases matching TRBD2. Trimming took 3 bases from V and 3 from J; bases not matched to a gene: 5. The germline CDR1 and CDR2 sequences are LNHDA and SQIVND (reference sequence). The CDR3 consists of 15 residues. The full variable domain, rest sourced from reference TRBV19 and TRBJ2-7, is DGGITQSPKYLFRKEGQNVTLSCEQNLNHDAMYWYRQDPGQGLRLIYYSQIVNDFQKGDIAEGYSVSREKKESFPLTVTSAQKNPTAFYLCASSILAGAIYEQYFGPGTRLTVT.

V is TRBV7-9 and J is TRBJ1-5; D gene ambiguous. The CDR3 contains 15 residues. Germline loops: CDR1 SEHNR, CDR2 FQNEAQ (reference sequence). Trimming stripped 1 base from V and 4 bases from J, with 11 bases between. CDR3 nucleotide sequence: TGTGCCAGCAGCTTAGAAGGCAGGCAGAATCAGCCCCAGCATTTT. The encoded protein is CASSLEGRQNQPQHF.

This clone was seen only a few times. This rearrangement joins TRBV30 to TRBJ1-5; 12 nucleotides agree with TRBD1. Looked up from germline, CDR1 is GTSNPN and CDR2 is SVGIG (reference sequence). This CDR3 spans 17 amino acids. Trimming removed 3 bases from V and 2 bases from J; junction bases left unmatched: 8. CDR3 protein: CAWSNSGTGGGNQPQHF. The CDR3 nucleotides are TGTGCCTGGAGCAACTCCGGGACAGGGGGCGGCAATCAGCCCCAGCATTTT. Full variable domain (rest looked up from reference TRBV30 and TRBJ1-5): SQTIHQWPATLVQPVGSPLSLECTVEGTSNPNLYWYRQAAGRGLQLLFYSVGIGQISSEVPQNLSASRPQDRQFILSSKKLLLSDSGFYLCAWSNSGTGGGNQPQHFGDGTRLSIL.

The chain has TRBV7-9 and TRBJ1-1; 11 bases agree with TRBD1. The trim removed 5 bases at V and 2 bases at J, leaving 10 bases unmatched. Germline V gene data show CDR1 as SEHNR and CDR2 as FQNEAQ (reference sequence). The CDR3 has 17 amino acids. Here the CDR3 DNA reads TGTGCCAGCAGCACGTTTAGGGACAGGGGGACCAACACTGAAGCTTTCTTT. As protein: CASSTFRDRGTNTEAFF.

This chain joins TRBV29-1 and TRBJ2-2; the match to TRBD1 covers 11 bases. CDR1 is SQVTM, CDR2 ANQGSEA, per germline. The CDR3 length is 13 residues. V lost 7 bases and J lost 7; bases outside the gene matches: 5. The CDR3 DNA follows: TGCAGCGCCATGGACAGGGGGCACGGGGAGCTGTTTTTT. It yields the protein CSAMDRGHGELFF.